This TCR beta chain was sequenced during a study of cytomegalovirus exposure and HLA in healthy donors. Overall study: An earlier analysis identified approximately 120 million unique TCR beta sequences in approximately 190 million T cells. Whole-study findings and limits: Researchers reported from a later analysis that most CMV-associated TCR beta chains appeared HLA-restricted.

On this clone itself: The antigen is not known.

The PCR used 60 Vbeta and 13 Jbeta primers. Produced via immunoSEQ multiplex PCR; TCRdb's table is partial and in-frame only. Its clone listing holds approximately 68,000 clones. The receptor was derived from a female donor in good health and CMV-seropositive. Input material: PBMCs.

The CDR3 protein is CASSWSGGADTQYF. The CDR3 DNA is TGTGCCAGCAGCTGGTCTGGGGGGGCAGATACGCAGTATTTT. This chain links TRBV11-2 with TRBJ2-3, with TRBD2 identical over 7 bases. This CDR3 has 14 amino acids. V gave up 4 bases and J gave up 4 bases; unmatched junction bases: 5. The germline V gene has CDR1 SGHAT and CDR2 FQNNGV.